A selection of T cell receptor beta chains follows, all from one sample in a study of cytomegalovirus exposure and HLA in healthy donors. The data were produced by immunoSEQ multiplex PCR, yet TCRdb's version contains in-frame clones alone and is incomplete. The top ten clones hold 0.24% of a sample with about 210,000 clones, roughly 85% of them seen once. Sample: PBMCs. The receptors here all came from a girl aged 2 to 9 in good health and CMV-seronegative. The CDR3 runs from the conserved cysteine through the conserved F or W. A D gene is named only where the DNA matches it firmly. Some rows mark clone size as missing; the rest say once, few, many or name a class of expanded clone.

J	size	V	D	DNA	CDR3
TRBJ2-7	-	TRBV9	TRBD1	TGTGCCAGCAGCGTAACGGACAGGGCCTCCTACGAGCAGTACTTC	CASSVTDRASYEQYF
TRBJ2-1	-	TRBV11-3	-	TGTGCCAGCAGCCCCAGCGTCCAGACCAATGAGCAGTTCTTC	CASSPSVQTNEQFF
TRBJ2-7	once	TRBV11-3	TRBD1	TGTGCCAGCAGCTCGACAGGGGTCGAGCAGTACTTC	CASSSTGVEQYF
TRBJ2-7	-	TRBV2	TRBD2	TGTGCCAGCACGGGACTAGCAACGGGGGAGCAGTACTTC	CASTGLATGEQYF
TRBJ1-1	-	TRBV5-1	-	TGCGCCAGCAGCTTCAGGGAGGTCAGTGAAGCTTTCTTT	CASSFREVSEAFF
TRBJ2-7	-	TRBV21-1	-	TGTGCCAGCAGCACTAGCGAGCAGTACTTC	CASSTSEQYF
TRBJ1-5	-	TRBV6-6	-	TGTGCCAGCAGTCTGAGCGGCGATCTTCAGCCCCAGCATTTT	CASSLSGDLQPQHF
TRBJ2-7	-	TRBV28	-	TGTGCCAGCAGTTTTGTTTCAGGGGCCGAGCAGTACTTC	CASSFVSGAEQYF
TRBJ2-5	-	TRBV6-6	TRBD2	TGTGCCGGCAGTTTCTCCTTAGCGGGAGTAGTGGAGACCCAGTACTTC	CAGSFSLAGVVETQYF
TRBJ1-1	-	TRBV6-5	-	TGTGCCAGCTCAGAGGGAAAGGGGACAAGGGCTTTCTTT	CASSEGKGTRAFF
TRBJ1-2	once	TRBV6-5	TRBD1	TGTGCCAGCCGACAGGGGATCTATGGCTACCCCTTC	CASRQGIYGYPF
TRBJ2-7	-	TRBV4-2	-	TGTGCCAGCAGCCAAGACTACTCCCAGGTCTCCTACGAGCAGTACTTC	CASSQDYSQVSYEQYF
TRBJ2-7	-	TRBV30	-	TGTGCCTGGAGTGTAAACACACCCTACGAGCAGTACTTC	CAWSVNTPYEQYF
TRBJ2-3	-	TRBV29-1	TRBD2	TGCAGCGTTGCTAGCGGGGGTACGCAGTATTTT	CSVASGGTQYF
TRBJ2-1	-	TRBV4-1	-	TGCGCCAGCAGCCCCAGGGGAAATGACAATGAGCAGTTCTTC	CASSPRGNDNEQFF
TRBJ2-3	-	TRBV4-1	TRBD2	TGCGCCAGCAGCCAAGATTTGGTACTAGCGGGGGACTATAGCACAGATACGCAGTATTTT	CASSQDLVLAGDYSTDTQYF
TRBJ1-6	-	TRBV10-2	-	TGCGCCAGCTCTAGGGAGGCTAATAATTCACCCCTCCACTTT	CASSREANNSPLHF
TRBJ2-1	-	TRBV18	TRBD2	TGTGCCAGCTCACCTACTAGCGGGAGTGGTAATGAGCAGTTCTTC	CASSPTSGSGNEQFF
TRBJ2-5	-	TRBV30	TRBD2	TGTGCCTGGAGTTTACTAGCGGGCTTCAACTTC	CAWSLLAGFNF
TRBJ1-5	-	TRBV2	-	TGTGCCAGCAGTGAGGGGGGTATCACCAATCAGCCCCAGCATTTT	CASSEGGITNQPQHF
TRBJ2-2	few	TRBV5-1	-	TGCGCCAGCAGCCCCGAGGCTCCCGGGAGAGGCACCGGGGAGCTGTTTTTT	CASSPEAPGRGTGELFF
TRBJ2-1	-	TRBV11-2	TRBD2	TGTGCCAGCAGCTCCGGGACTACCTCCTCCAATGAGCAGTTCTTC	CASSSGTTSSNEQFF
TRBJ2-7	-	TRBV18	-	TGTGCCAGCTCACCCTCGGACACTTCCTACGAGCAGTACTTC	CASSPSDTSYEQYF
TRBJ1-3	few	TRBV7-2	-	TGTGCCAGCAGCTTAGTTGCGTGGACAACTACCTCTGGAAACACCATATATTTT	CASSLVAWTTTSGNTIYF
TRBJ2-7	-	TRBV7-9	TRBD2	TGTGCCAGCAGCTTAAGCAGCGGGGGATCCTACGAGCAGTACTTC	CASSLSSGGSYEQYF